The 24 T cell receptor beta chains reported below all come from one sample, sequenced in a study of cytomegalovirus exposure and HLA in healthy donors. The study ran its PCR with 60 Vbeta and 13 Jbeta primers. Here immunoSEQ multiplex PCR was the method, and the copy in TCRdb shows in-frame clones only, minus some. Found here are more than 90,000 clones, roughly 69% of them singletons; the top ten hold roughly 2.4%. Material: PBMCs. The receptors derive from a woman aged 25 to 39 in good health and CMV-seronegative.

The sample holds a few counts of this clone. The chain employs TRBV7-3 and TRBJ2-3; D gene ambiguous. Trimming pared 6 bases from V and 6 bases from J, leaving 16 bases between. From germline, CDR1 is SGHTA and CDR2 FQGTGA. The CDR3 runs 14 residues. CDR3 sequence: CASSSLVDADTQYF. The CDR3, as DNA: TGTGCCAGCAGTTCCTTAGTAGATGCGGATACGCAGTATTTT.

This clone turned up a few times. This sequence joins TRBV6-1 and TRBJ1-1, with a weak D call TRBD1 (6 bases). Trimming removed 4 bases at V and 0 bases at J, with 15 bases between. Germline-derived CDR1 and CDR2 are MNHNS and SASEGT. CDR3 size: 16 residues. The CDR3 here is CASSAYRVVLNTEAFF. The CDR3 coding sequence is TGTGCCAGCAGTGCATACAGGGTAGTTTTGAACACTGAAGCTTTCTTT.

V usage is TRBV4-2 and J usage is TRBJ1-1, with 8 bases matching TRBD1. The CDR3 covers 14 residues. Trimming removed 0 bases from V and 7 bases from J; junction bases left unmatched: 4. CDR1 and CDR2 (germline): LGHNA, YNFKEQ. In nucleotides, the CDR3 is TGTGCCAGCAGCCAAGACAGGGGGCAGGTTGAAGCTTTCTTT. As protein: CASSQDRGQVEAFF.

This chain links TRBV28 with TRBJ1-4; the D is unclear. The germline V gene encodes CDR1 MDHEN and CDR2 SYDVKM. The ends were cut back, 3 bases at V and 0 bases at J, with 5 bases in the middle. This CDR3 is 14 amino acids long. CDR3 in DNA: TGTGCCAGCAGTTTCGGGTCAACTAATGAAAAACTGTTTTTT. Protein sequence: CASSFGSTNEKLFF.

The chain carries TRBV2 and TRBJ1-4; 8 bases line up with TRBD1. Germline V lookup: CDR1 SNHLY, CDR2 FYNNEI. Unmatched junction bases numbered 7, after V lost 9 bases and J lost 7 bases. The CDR3 length is 13 residues. In DNA form, the CDR3 reads TGTGCCAGACCGGACAGGGTGGGTGAAAAACTGTTTTTT. Encoded protein: CARPDRVGEKLFF.

V and J are TRBV4-2 and TRBJ2-1, with 10 nucleotides matching TRBD2. The CDR3 spans 16 residues. With V trimmed by 4 bases and J by 7 bases, 10 bases remained unmatched. CDR1 LGHNA and CDR2 YNFKEQ come from the germline V gene. The CDR3 DNA is TGTGCCAGCAGCCTAAAAGCTAGCGGGAGTTTTAATGAGCAGTTCTTC. Translation: CASSLKASGSFNEQFF.

This chain links TRBV28 with TRBJ2-3; TRBD1 matches at 7 bases. J gave up 4 bases and V 5 bases, and 9 bases lay outside the gene matches. The germline CDR1 and CDR2 sequences are MDHEN and SYDVKM. The CDR3 extends over 15 amino acids. As DNA, the CDR3 is TGTGCCAGCAGTAACCCGGGACAGAGATCAGATACGCAGTATTTT. Protein sequence: CASSNPGQRSDTQYF.

This clone came up a few times. The V and J genes are TRBV6-1 and TRBJ2-3; TRBD2 aligns across 8 bases. Per the germline V gene, CDR1 is MNHNS and CDR2 is SASEGT. This CDR3 spans 16 amino acids. Unmatched junction bases numbered 5, after V lost 3 bases and J lost 0 bases. DNA for the CDR3: TGTGCCAGCAGTGATAGCGGGACGGCAAGCACAGATACGCAGTATTTT. Its translation is CASSDSGTASTDTQYF.

This clone appeared a few times. The rearrangement joins TRBV6-5 to TRBJ1-3, with a tentative D call TRBD1 (5 bases). The CDR3 sequence is 14 residues long. Trimming stripped 5 bases from V and 2 bases from J, with 10 bases between. CDR1 and CDR2 (germline): MNHEY, SVGAGI. CDR3 sequence: CASSRGGAGNTIYF. The CDR3 nucleotides are TGTGCCAGCAGTCGCGGAGGGGCTGGAAACACCATATATTTT.

The sample holds a few counts of this clone. The chain combines TRBV5-1 with TRBJ2-5, with 9 bases identical to TRBD2. The J call may be mistaken, given a closer DNA end match to TRBJ2-7. Germline V gene sequence: CDR1 SGHRS, CDR2 YFSETQ. The CDR3 totals 15 residues. This chain's CDR3 is CASSLDSGSSYEQYF. The CDR3 DNA sequence: TGCGCCAGCAGCTTGGATAGCGGGAGCTCCTACGAGCAGTACTTC.

This chain links TRBV28 with TRBJ2-7; 7 bases are a match to TRBD2. From germline, CDR1 is MDHEN and CDR2 SYDVKM. This CDR3 spans 14 amino acids. J gave up 0 bases and V 6 bases, and 5 bases lay outside the gene matches. The CDR3: CASRKRTSSYEQYF. CDR3 sequence (DNA): TGTGCCAGCAGAAAGCGGACTAGCTCCTACGAGCAGTACTTC.

This clone appeared a few times. The junction departs from germline at one end; a sequencing error may be responsible. J is TRBJ2-2 and V is TRBV5-1; TRBD2 aligns across 7 bases. Germline values: CDR1 SGHRS, CDR2 YFSETQ. The CDR3 sequence is 17 residues long. CDR3 coding DNA: TGCGCCAGCAGCTTGGGATTCCGAAGCGGGAACAACGGGGAGCTGTTTTTT. Translation gives CASSLGFRSGNNGELFF.

V and J are TRBV4-2 and TRBJ2-5; 14 positions match TRBD2. The J segment lost 3 bases and the V segment lost 7 bases, leaving 16 bases of the junction unmatched. CDR3 length: 19 amino acids. CDR1 LGHNA and CDR2 YNFKEQ come from the germline V gene. The CDR3 region has the DNA TGTGCCAGCACCCCTAGGGGTGGAGGGGGACTAGCGGGAGAAGAGACCCAGTACTTC. It translates to CASTPRGGGGLAGEETQYF.

J is TRBJ2-1 and V is TRBV18; 11 bases are shared with TRBD1. Germline V gene lookup returns CDR1 KGHSH and CDR2 LQKENI. CDR3 length: 19 residues. Trimming cost V 6 bases and J 5 bases; bases outside gene matches: 18. The DNA for the CDR3 is TGTGCCAGCTCCCGGCGGGACAGGGGGTTTCTAGCGGGAAACAATGAGCAGTTCTTC. Amino acid sequence: CASSRRDRGFLAGNNEQFF.

The rearrangement uses TRBV5-4 and TRBJ1-1; perhaps TRBD1 as D (5 bases). Trimming took off 2 bases at V and 1 base at J, with 9 bases between the two ends. Germline CDR1 is SGHNT and CDR2 is YYREEE (reference sequence). This CDR3 is 14 amino acids long. CDR3 region: CASSFAGQNTEAFF. The CDR3 DNA reads as TGTGCCAGCAGCTTTGCAGGACAGAACACTGAAGCTTTCTTT.

The chain couples TRBV28 to TRBJ2-3, with D possibly TRBD1 on 6 matching bases. Per germline, CDR1 MDHEN and CDR2 SYDVKM. The CDR3 sequence is 14 residues long. The ends were cut back, 2 bases at V and 4 bases at J, with 10 bases in the middle. In DNA, the CDR3 is TGTGCCAGCAGTTTAGGGACAAGGTCAGATACGCAGTATTTT. Encoded protein: CASSLGTRSDTQYF. Supplemented by reference TRBV28 and TRBJ2-3, the full variable domain reads DVKVTQSSRYLVKRTGEKVFLECVQDMDHENMFWYRQDPGLGLRLIYFSYDVKMKEKGDIPEGYSVSREKKERFSLILESASTNQTSMYLCASSLGTRSDTQYFGPGTRLTVL.

The V and J genes are TRBV5-1 and TRBJ1-1, with D perhaps TRBD1 (5 bases). Per germline, CDR1 SGHRS and CDR2 YFSETQ. V lost 2 bases, J lost 4 bases, and 12 bases lay in between. The CDR3 covers 14 residues. The CDR3 coding sequence is TGCGCCAGCAGCTTTATCCAGGGAGGCACTGAAGCTTTCTTT. It translates to CASSFIQGGTEAFF. Together with reference TRBV5-1 and TRBJ1-1, the CDR3 gives the full variable domain: KAGVTQTPRYLIKTRGQQVTLSCSPISGHRSVSWYQQTPGQGLQFLFEYFSETQRNKGNFPGRFSGRQFSNSRSEMNVSTLELGDSALYLCASSFIQGGTEAFFGQGTRLTVV.

V is TRBV6-1 and J is TRBJ2-1; no clear D gene. The germline gives CDR1 MNHNS, CDR2 SASEGT. This CDR3 is 14 amino acids long. Trimming took off 7 bases at V and 0 bases at J, with 10 bases between the two ends. This CDR3 is CASNLLSSYNEQFF. CDR3 coding DNA: TGTGCCAGCAATCTGCTGAGCTCCTACAATGAGCAGTTCTTC.

The chain couples TRBV14 to TRBJ2-1; the match to TRBD1 covers 12 bases. The CDR3 sequence is 17 residues long. Unmatched junction bases numbered 11, after V lost 4 bases and J lost 7 bases. Germline CDR1 SGHDN, CDR2 FVKESK. The CDR3 nucleotides read TGTGCCAGCAGCCTACTAGGGACAGGGGGCCTAGATAATGAGCAGTTCTTC. The encoded protein is CASSLLGTGGLDNEQFF.

Written as DNA, the CDR3 is TGTGCCAGCAGCGTTCCGGACGGGAGGGGCTACACCTTC. Residues: CASSVPDGRGYTF. The chain employs TRBV9 and TRBJ1-2; no reliable D call. V was clipped by 2 bases and J by 8 bases, with 13 bases between them. Germline-derived CDR1 and CDR2 are SGDLS and YYNGEE. This CDR3 has 13 residues. The variable domain in full, completed from reference TRBV9 and TRBJ1-2, reads DSGVTQTPKHLITATGQRVTLRCSPRSGDLSVYWYQQSLDQGLQFLIQYYNGEERAKGNILERFSAQQFPDLHSELNLSSLELGDSALYFCASSVPDGRGYTFGSGTRLTVV.

This chain uses TRBV30 with TRBJ2-1; TRBD1 aligns across 9 bases. The CDR3 is 13 amino acids. With 0 bases clipped from V and 9 bases from J, the junction kept 3 bases outside the gene matches. Per the germline V gene, CDR1 is GTSNPN and CDR2 is SVGIG (reference sequence). Written as DNA, the CDR3 is TGTGCCTGGAGTGTGGTGGGACAGGGTGAGCAGTTCTTC. Encoded protein: CAWSVVGQGEQFF.

This chain connects TRBV9 to TRBJ1-1; tentatively, D is TRBD1 (5 bases). Germline V CDR1 and CDR2: SGDLS, YYNGEE. This CDR3 has 13 residues. V lost 4 bases and J lost 5, with 12 bases in between. The CDR3 sequence: CASSKIGGTEAFF. CDR3 DNA sequence: TGTGCCAGCAGCAAGATTGGGGGGACTGAAGCTTTCTTT.

The chain links TRBV28 to TRBJ1-2; D possibly corresponds to TRBD1 (5 bases). The ends were cut back, 7 bases at V and 1 base at J, with 19 bases in the middle. Germline lookup yields CDR1 MDHEN and CDR2 SYDVKM. The CDR3 length is 16 residues. The CDR3 DNA reads as TGTGCCAGCACTACCCCAACGGACACCCTTAACTATGGCTACACCTTC. Its protein is CASTTPTDTLNYGYTF.

The rearrangement links TRBV5-1 to TRBJ2-1; tentative D call: TRBD2 (6 bases). Looked up from germline, CDR1 is SGHRS and CDR2 is YFSETQ. Trimming shortened V by 4 bases and J by 2 bases, and 13 bases separated the two germline ends. This CDR3 comprises 15 residues. The CDR3 spells CASSRPGGAYNEQFF. CDR3 sequence (DNA): TGCGCCAGCAGCCGTCCGGGCGGGGCCTACAATGAGCAGTTCTTC. Drawing the rest from reference TRBV5-1 and TRBJ2-1, the complete variable domain is KAGVTQTPRYLIKTRGQQVTLSCSPISGHRSVSWYQQTPGQGLQFLFEYFSETQRNKGNFPGRFSGRQFSNSRSEMNVSTLELGDSALYLCASSRPGGAYNEQFFGPGTRLTVL.